This TCR beta chain was recorded in a study of spatial heterogeneity in lung cancer. At least ten counts were recorded for this clonotype. Time point meaning: sample taken at primary tumor resection. Whole RNA obtained from tumor, nontumor lung or frozen PBMC underwent sequencing without sorting. This CDR3 comprises 16 residues. Germline V gene data show CDR1 as DFQATT and CDR2 as SNEGSKA (reference sequence). Trimming removed 0 bases at V and 0 bases at J, with 12 bases between. A unique molecular identifier was attached to every TCR cDNA molecule. TCRdb re-called the 5' RACE reads with MiXCR, one entry per CDR3 protein. This table holds about 86,000 distinct CDR3 sequences, around 12% found once.

The clonotype comes from a male donor with early-stage non-small cell lung cancer. Sequences were derived from PBMCs, sampled at surgery. This chain connects TRBV20-1 to TRBJ2-1; D is ambiguous. This chain's CDR3 is CSARDYLLFSYNEQFF. The DNA of the CDR3 is TGCAGTGCTAGAGACTACCTACTCTTCTCCTACAATGAGCAGTTCTTC.